This is a list of T cell receptor beta chains from one sample in a study of blood T cell repertoires in COVID-19. Here immunoSEQ multiplex PCR was the method, and the copy in TCRdb shows in-frame clones only, minus some. The table has under 200,000 clones, around 83% seen once. The sample consisted of peripheral blood. The receptors were gathered from a human donor in a cohort sampled during active COVID-19. Each CDR3 is given with its conserved first and last residue. A D gene is named only where the DNA matches it firmly. Clone sizes are given selectively: once, few, many, or a class where the clone is expanded.

>TRBJ1-2|TRBV18|NA|TRBD1
CASSPNTLTGGLYGYTF
TGTGCCAGCTCACCAAATACATTAACAGGGGGCCTCTATGGCTACACCTTC
>TRBJ2-1|TRBV6-4|NA|TRBD2
CASSDGLAGGGEQFF
TGTGCCAGCAGTGATGGTCTAGCGGGAGGGGGTGAGCAGTTCTTC
>TRBJ1-3|TRBV7-8|once|NA
CASKKGVEGNTIYF
TGTGCCAGCAAAAAGGGAGTGGAAGGAAACACCATATATTTT
>TRBJ1-5|TRBV5-6|NA|TRBD1
CASSLRTGNSNQPQHF
TGTGCCAGCAGCCTTAGGACAGGGAATAGCAATCAGCCCCAGCATTTT
>TRBJ1-1|TRBV7-2|NA|NA
CASSLAWSESFF
TGTGCCAGCAGCTTAGCTTGGAGTGAATCTTTCTTT
>TRBJ2-5|TRBV5-1|NA|TRBD1
CASSLRNQGAQETQYF
TGCGCCAGCAGCTTACGCAACCAGGGGGCGCAAGAGACCCAGTACTTC
>TRBJ2-2|TRBV11-2|NA|TRBD1
CASSGRTGGTGELFF
TGTGCCAGCAGCGGAAGGACAGGGGGCACCGGGGAGCTGTTTTTT
>TRBJ1-4|TRBV5-1|NA|TRBD1
CASSRDPSTGEDEKLFF
TGCGCCAGCAGCCGAGATCCTTCGACAGGGGAAGATGAAAAACTGTTTTTT
>TRBJ2-7|TRBV5-8|NA|TRBD2
CASSPQETSGSNF
TGTGCCAGCAGCCCACAGGAAACTAGCGGGAGCAACTTC
>TRBJ2-7|TRBV18|NA|TRBD1
CASSPGDRAYEQYF
TGTGCCAGCTCACCGGGGGACAGGGCCTACGAGCAGTACTTC
>TRBJ2-7|TRBV27|NA|NA
CASASGNTIQLYEQYF
TGTGCCAGCGCAAGCGGCAATACAATCCAACTCTACGAGCAGTACTTC
>TRBJ2-1|TRBV4-1|NA|TRBD2
CASSQRTSGGLGFNEQFF
TGCGCCAGCAGCCAGCGGACTAGCGGGGGGCTAGGTTTTAATGAGCAGTTCTTC
>TRBJ1-5|TRBV6-5|NA|NA
CARFQRRQGNQPQHF
TGTGCCCGATTTCAGAGGAGGCAGGGCAATCAGCCCCAGCATTTT
>TRBJ2-7|TRBV24-1|once|NA
CATSDRTESSYEQYF
TGTGCCACCAGTGACCGCACGGAGAGCTCCTACGAGCAGTACTTC
>TRBJ2-7|TRBV11-2|once|TRBD1
CASSLGTGDEQYF
TGTGCCAGCAGCTTAGGGACAGGGGACGAGCAGTACTTC
>TRBJ2-2|TRBV9|NA|TRBD2
CASSHGLAGGNTGELFF
TGTGCCAGCTCGCATGGACTAGCGGGGGGAAACACCGGGGAGCTGTTTTTT
>TRBJ2-3|TRBV6-2/TRBV6-3|NA|TRBD1
CASSNRDRGQDTQYF
TGTGCCAGCAGTAACCGGGACAGGGGACAAGATACGCAGTATTTT
>TRBJ1-2|TRBV5-1|NA|NA
CASSLRPGNYGYTF
TGCGCCAGCAGCTTACGACCGGGAAACTATGGCTACACCTTC
>TRBJ1-1|TRBV27|NA|NA
CASSAPHSEAFF
TGTGCCAGCAGCGCTCCCCACTCTGAAGCTTTCTTT
>TRBJ2-7|TRBV5-1|NA|NA
CASSLGAGGYEQYF
TGCGCCAGCAGCTTGGGCGCCGGGGGATACGAGCAGTACTTC
>TRBJ2-1|TRBV4-3|NA|NA
CASSQDRGTSSYNEQFF
TGCGCCAGCAGCCAAGATCGGGGGACGAGCTCCTACAATGAGCAGTTCTTC
>TRBJ2-1|TRBV4-3|NA|TRBD1
CASSQEAPSQGGYNEQFF
TGCGCCAGCAGCCAAGAGGCCCCTTCACAGGGGGGCTACAATGAGCAGTTCTTC
>TRBJ1-1|TRBV6-2/TRBV6-3|NA|NA
CASSSGRGSEAFF
TGTGCCAGCAGTTCAGGAAGGGGGTCTGAAGCTTTCTTT
>TRBJ1-5|TRBV6-1|NA|TRBD1
CASSEKGGYFNQPQHF
TGTGCCAGCAGTGAAAAAGGGGGCTACTTCAATCAGCCCCAGCATTTT
>TRBJ2-1|TRBV28|NA|TRBD2
CASCVGGDNEQFF
TGTGCCAGCTGTGTGGGGGGGGACAATGAGCAGTTCTTC
>TRBJ2-4|TRBV7-2|NA|NA
CASSSGTQDRGYF
TGTGCCAGCAGCTCCGGGACTCAGGATAGGGGGTACTTC
>TRBJ1-1|TRBV4-3|NA|NA
CASSQDLEAGTEAFF
TGCGCCAGCAGCCAAGATCTGGAGGCGGGCACTGAAGCTTTCTTT
>TRBJ2-7|TRBV27|NA|NA
CASSLGGYEQYF
TGTGCCAGCAGTTTAGGGGGGTACGAGCAGTACTTC
>TRBJ2-7|TRBV18|NA|NA
CASSHSQPSYEQYF
TGTGCCAGCTCACACTCACAGCCGTCCTACGAGCAGTACTTC